Reported below is one T cell receptor beta chain. The antigen is not known. Mixed chimerism was transient after nonmyeloablative marrow transplants from related graft donors. V lost 5 bases, J lost 4 bases, and 9 bases stayed unmatched. The CDR3 runs to 14 residues. Germline V lookup: CDR1 SGDLS, CDR2 YYNGEE. This sample stems from a study of Tregs in tolerant kidney transplant recipients. Study results and caveats: Tolerant patients' donor-specific Tregs expanded beyond overall Tregs, suggesting antigen-driven growth. Few patients were studied, so findings need validation in larger groups. Nucleotide sequences could not be compared across some patients' samples due to primer changes.

Sequencing used immunoSEQ multiplex PCR; TCRdb keeps in-frame clones, though not all of them. Of some 56,000 clones in the sample, 91% were seen once. The sequenced sample was CD8+ T cells from blood (PBMCs), obtained 24 months after the transplant. The source of this sequence is a human patient who received a combined kidney and bone marrow transplant. Among the T cells, some may be from the graft donor. The chain couples TRBV9 to TRBJ2-7, with 7 bases lining up with TRBD1. In nucleotides, the CDR3 is TGTGCCAGCAGTCCCGGGACAGCAAGATACGAGCAGTACTTC. It is translated as CASSPGTARYEQYF.